This TCR beta chain was profiled in a study of blood T cell repertoires in COVID-19. Study-level information: T cells, B-cell-depleted T cells, or PBMCs provided the cDNA or gDNA that served as material.

This CDR3 region has 13 residues. Germline lookup yields CDR1 SGDLS and CDR2 YYNGEE. V lost 8 bases to trimming and J lost 7 bases, with 13 bases between them. Produced via immunoSEQ multiplex PCR; TCRdb's table is partial and in-frame only. The sample consists of about 120,000 clones, 81% of them appearing once. The chain has TRBV9 and TRBJ1-6; D might be TRBD1 (5 bases). Sequencing used peripheral blood. The sequence was obtained from a woman aged 45-65 years with acute or convalescent COVID-19. CDR3 DNA sequence: TGTGCCAGTCAACAGGACCCGAATTCACCCCTCCACTTT. It encodes CASQQDPNSPLHF.